This is a list of T cell receptor beta chains from one sample in a study of T cell clusters in autoimmune cytopenias. TCRdb reprocessed the multiplex PCR reads and keeps a single row for each CDR3 protein, giving no DNA. The sample totals about 4,200 distinct CDR3 sequences; its top ten clones hold around 19%. These same records also appear under a second study, on T cell repertoires in aging, cancer and after chemotherapy.

Sequencing was carried out using peripheral blood. The source of these receptors is a human donor in good health. CDR3s include the opening cysteine and the closing phenylalanine or tryptophan. The order of the fields is V gene, J gene, clone size, CDR3 protein. Part of the rows lack a size; the others show once, few, many or a class for expanded clones.

v_call: TRBV20-1; j_call: TRBJ1-4; clone_size: -; cdr3_aa: CSGLGIGGARGTNEKLFF
v_call: TRBV15; j_call: TRBJ2-5; clone_size: medium-sized; cdr3_aa: CATSRDPSGLETQYF
v_call: TRBV10-1; j_call: TRBJ1-1; clone_size: -; cdr3_aa: CASSLRGNTEAFF
v_call: TRBV11-2; j_call: TRBJ2-5; clone_size: -; cdr3_aa: CASSWFPGQGRSETQYF
v_call: TRBV6-2/TRBV6-3; j_call: TRBJ1-6; clone_size: -; cdr3_aa: CASSYSRESFGSPLHF
v_call: TRBV11-2; j_call: TRBJ2-2; clone_size: medium-sized; cdr3_aa: CASSWGRGGTGELFF
v_call: TRBV27; j_call: TRBJ2-5; clone_size: medium-sized; cdr3_aa: CASSSRGGGGETQYF
v_call: TRBV6-5; j_call: TRBJ1-5; clone_size: -; cdr3_aa: CASRRDPYSNQPQHF
v_call: TRBV19; j_call: TRBJ1-2; clone_size: medium-sized; cdr3_aa: CASELQGARGGYTF
v_call: TRBV6-1; j_call: TRBJ1-1; clone_size: -; cdr3_aa: CASGPQRNTEAFF
v_call: TRBV6-1; j_call: TRBJ2-2; clone_size: medium-sized; cdr3_aa: CASSSSGGAGTGELFF
v_call: TRBV5-1; j_call: TRBJ1-4; clone_size: -; cdr3_aa: CASSLSGTGEEKLFF
v_call: TRBV21-1; j_call: TRBJ2-1; clone_size: -; cdr3_aa: CDPGTGGNEQFF
v_call: TRBV5-1; j_call: TRBJ2-5; clone_size: -; cdr3_aa: CASSFTDIQETQYF
v_call: TRBV2; j_call: TRBJ2-2; clone_size: -; cdr3_aa: CASIAPPSGELFF
v_call: TRBV7-9; j_call: TRBJ1-3; clone_size: -; cdr3_aa: CASSLRGSSGNTIYF
v_call: TRBV29-1; j_call: TRBJ1-2; clone_size: medium-sized; cdr3_aa: CSVGGQGASKSWYGYTF
v_call: TRBV5-4; j_call: TRBJ1-1; clone_size: -; cdr3_aa: CASSSQGGTEAFF
v_call: TRBV6-1; j_call: TRBJ2-1; clone_size: medium-sized; cdr3_aa: CASKLGGGSYNEQFF
v_call: TRBV14; j_call: TRBJ2-2; clone_size: medium-sized; cdr3_aa: CASSKRDRDTGELFF
v_call: TRBV5-1; j_call: TRBJ2-1; clone_size: -; cdr3_aa: CASSFGSHNEQFF
v_call: TRBV6-6; j_call: TRBJ2-1; clone_size: medium-sized; cdr3_aa: CAARGGLAGVNEQFF
v_call: TRBV18; j_call: TRBJ1-5; clone_size: -; cdr3_aa: CASSPEYQGNQPQHF
v_call: TRBV6-6; j_call: TRBJ1-1; clone_size: -; cdr3_aa: CASTYSGETAREAFF
v_call: TRBV6-4; j_call: TRBJ1-6; clone_size: -; cdr3_aa: CASARTGAGNSPLHF
v_call: TRBV5-6; j_call: TRBJ1-4; clone_size: medium-sized; cdr3_aa: CASSPQGAVLNEKLFF
v_call: TRBV19; j_call: TRBJ2-5; clone_size: medium-sized; cdr3_aa: CASSIGTGQETQYF
v_call: TRBV20-1; j_call: TRBJ1-2; clone_size: -; cdr3_aa: CSARDVGDATF
v_call: TRBV7-3; j_call: TRBJ2-1; clone_size: -; cdr3_aa: CASTDGRSGNEQFF
v_call: TRBV6-5; j_call: TRBJ1-2; clone_size: medium-sized; cdr3_aa: CASSYRQGHGYTF
v_call: TRBV4-2; j_call: TRBJ1-2; clone_size: -; cdr3_aa: CASSHPGTAHYGYTF
v_call: TRBV6-1; j_call: TRBJ1-5; clone_size: medium-sized; cdr3_aa: CASSARLEPQHF
v_call: TRBV12-3/TRBV12-4; j_call: TRBJ2-7; clone_size: medium-sized; cdr3_aa: CASSLMASGGPNYEQYF
v_call: TRBV7-9; j_call: TRBJ1-3; clone_size: -; cdr3_aa: CASSLRSSGNTIYF
v_call: TRBV18; j_call: TRBJ2-7; clone_size: -; cdr3_aa: CASSNGTLKPYEQYF
v_call: TRBV5-4; j_call: TRBJ2-5; clone_size: medium-sized; cdr3_aa: CASSLKGGQGETQYF
v_call: TRBV27; j_call: TRBJ1-4; clone_size: medium-sized; cdr3_aa: CASSSGQGAWEKLFF
v_call: TRBV12-3/TRBV12-4; j_call: TRBJ1-4; clone_size: medium-sized; cdr3_aa: CASSPTLTLTAKWEKLFF
v_call: TRBV28; j_call: TRBJ2-3; clone_size: -; cdr3_aa: CASSPGQGTTDTQYF
v_call: TRBV12-3/TRBV12-4; j_call: TRBJ2-1; clone_size: -; cdr3_aa: CASSLPGGALFYNEQFF